Listed below are T cell receptor beta chains from one sample, sequenced in a study of cytomegalovirus exposure and HLA in healthy donors. Profiling relied on immunoSEQ multiplex PCR, and the TCRdb table lists in-frame clones only, not all of them. The ten most abundant clones cover under 4.5% of a sample with some 39,000 clones. The sequenced sample consisted of PBMCs. The receptors here all came from a male donor in good health and CMV-seronegative. The CDR3 runs from the conserved cysteine through the conserved F or W. A D gene is named only where the DNA matches it firmly.

NA	TRBJ1-4	TRBV28	CASINGVNEKLFF	TGTGCCAGCATTAATGGAGTTAATGAAAAACTGTTTTTT
NA	TRBJ2-2	TRBV6-5	CASTSVRVTGELFF	TGTGCCAGCACCTCCGTTCGAGTCACCGGGGAGCTGTTTTTT
TRBD1	TRBJ1-1	TRBV5-6	CASSLGQGGEAFF	TGTGCCAGCAGCTTAGGACAGGGGGGTGAAGCTTTCTTT
TRBD1	TRBJ1-5	TRBV6-1	CASSETAGGGNQPQHF	TGTGCCAGCAGTGAAACCGCAGGGGGCGGCAATCAGCCCCAGCATTTT
NA	TRBJ1-4	TRBV5-1	CASGAGSHNEKLFF	TGCGCCAGCGGAGCGGGGTCACATAATGAAAAACTGTTTTTT
NA	TRBJ2-7	TRBV18	CASSPENSYEQYF	TGTGCCAGCTCACCAGAGAATTCCTACGAGCAGTACTTC
TRBD1	TRBJ1-6	TRBV7-2	CASSTYVGTTGQGTLHF	TGTGCCAGCAGCACGTACGTGGGTACGACAGGGCAGGGGACCCTCCACTTT
NA	TRBJ1-5	TRBV19	CASSPAGQPQHF	TGTGCCAGTAGCCCTGCAGGTCAGCCCCAGCATTTT
NA	TRBJ1-2	TRBV14	CASSRSLGPGVYGYTF	TGTGCCAGCAGCCGGAGTTTGGGTCCGGGGGTCTATGGCTACACCTTC
NA	TRBJ2-1	TRBV9	CASSVEPNRNNEQFF	TGTGCCAGCAGCGTAGAACCCAACAGAAACAATGAGCAGTTCTTC
NA	TRBJ2-1	TRBV27	CASSLSDTYNEQFF	TGTGCCAGCAGTTTATCGGACACTTACAATGAGCAGTTCTTC
NA	TRBJ2-3	TRBV5-4	CASSLGGSTDTQYF	TGTGCCAGCAGCTTGGGCGGAAGCACAGATACGCAGTATTTT
NA	TRBJ2-7	TRBV5-1	CASSGYGGSYEQYF	TGCGCCAGCAGCGGATACGGGGGCTCCTACGAGCAGTACTTC
TRBD2	TRBJ2-3	TRBV4-1	CASSRPASGDTDTQYF	TGCGCCAGCAGCCGCCCGGCTAGCGGGGACACAGATACGCAGTATTTT
TRBD1	TRBJ1-2	TRBV6-6	CASSYSTGEGYTF	TGTGCCAGCAGTTACTCGACAGGGGAAGGCTACACCTTC
TRBD1	TRBJ2-2	TRBV5-1	CASTGQGETGELFF	TGCGCCAGCACGGGACAGGGAGAAACCGGGGAGCTGTTTTTT
TRBD1	TRBJ2-4	TRBV7-8	CASRQGAGDIQYF	TGTGCCAGCAGGCAGGGGGCCGGGGACATTCAGTACTTC
TRBD1	TRBJ1-5	TRBV14	CASSRTGTQPQHF	TGTGCCAGCAGTCGGACAGGTACTCAGCCCCAGCATTTT
NA	TRBJ2-2	TRBV2	CASRGARGNTGELFF	TGTGCCAGCAGGGGGGCCAGGGGAAACACCGGGGAGCTGTTTTTT
NA	TRBJ2-2	TRBV5-1	CASEAANTGELFF	TGCGCCAGCGAGGCAGCGAACACCGGGGAGCTGTTTTTT
NA	TRBJ1-5	TRBV7-2	CASSSVYSNQPQHF	TGTGCCAGCAGCTCGGTTTATAGCAATCAGCCCCAGCATTTT
TRBD2	TRBJ2-5	TRBV11-3	CASSLLAGRRETQYF	TGTGCCAGCAGCTTATTAGCGGGCCGAAGGGAGACCCAGTACTTC
TRBD1	TRBJ2-1	TRBV7-8	CASRRDSGDEQFF	TGTGCCAGCAGACGGGACAGTGGGGATGAGCAGTTCTTC
NA	TRBJ1-1	TRBV9	CASSVRGRQDEAFF	TGTGCCAGCAGCGTCCGTGGTCGACAGGACGAAGCTTTCTTT
TRBD1	TRBJ2-7	TRBV5-1	CASSLFSQGANEQYF	TGCGCCAGCAGCTTGTTCAGCCAGGGGGCCAACGAGCAGTACTTC
TRBD1	TRBJ2-7	TRBV2	CASSRTGGSYEQYF	TGTGCCAGCAGCAGAACAGGGGGCTCCTACGAGCAGTACTTC
TRBD1	TRBJ1-1	TRBV4-1	CASSQDGTGGVRKAFF	TGCGCCAGCAGCCAAGATGGGACAGGGGGCGTTAGGAAAGCTTTCTTT
TRBD1	TRBJ2-7	TRBV19	CASSTWVRTGSDEQYF	TGTGCCAGTAGTACCTGGGTGAGGACAGGGAGCGACGAGCAGTACTTC
TRBD1	TRBJ2-5	TRBV11-3	CASSLRQGETQYF	TGTGCCAGCAGCTTAAGACAGGGAGAGACCCAGTACTTC
NA	TRBJ1-2	TRBV4-2	CASSQERGYGYTF	TGTGCCAGCAGCCAAGAGAGAGGGTATGGCTACACCTTC
NA	TRBJ2-7	TRBV2	CASSPSNEQYF	TGTGCCAGCTCCCCTTCTAACGAGCAGTACTTC
TRBD2	TRBJ2-7	TRBV5-1	CASTRLAGGPSYEQYF	TGCGCCAGCACCCGACTAGCGGGGGGACCTTCCTACGAGCAGTACTTC
NA	TRBJ2-6	TRBV5-1	CASRVGRGYSGANVLTF	TGCGCCAGCAGGGTAGGCAGGGGCTACTCTGGGGCCAACGTCCTGACTTTC
NA	TRBJ2-7	TRBV5-1	CASSLRDRPALEQYF	TGCGCCAGCAGCTTGCGAGACAGGCCCGCTTTGGAGCAGTACTTC
NA	TRBJ1-1	TRBV5-4	CASSPLMNTEAFF	TGTGCCAGCAGCCCACTGATGAACACTGAAGCTTTCTTT
TRBD1	TRBJ2-7	TRBV6-1	CASWTGPYEQYF	TGTGCCAGCTGGACAGGACCCTACGAGCAGTACTTC
NA	TRBJ1-2	TRBV27	CASSLSGGKYNYGYTF	TGTGCCAGCAGTTTATCGGGCGGGAAGTATAACTATGGCTACACCTTC
NA	TRBJ1-2	TRBV5-1	CASSLSTRSPYGYTF	TGCGCCAGCAGCTTATCAACGAGATCCCCCTATGGCTACACCTTC
NA	TRBJ2-7	TRBV4-1	CASSPGGYEQYF	TGCGCCAGCAGCCCAGGGGGGTACGAGCAGTACTTC
NA	TRBJ1-2	TRBV19	CASRTDSLNYGYTF	TGTGCCAGTAGGACGGACTCACTTAACTATGGCTACACCTTC
TRBD1	TRBJ1-1	TRBV18	CASSPPRTGRTEAFF	TGTGCCAGCTCACCGCCCAGGACAGGGCGAACTGAAGCTTTCTTT
TRBD2	TRBJ2-3	TRBV11-3	CASSLVAGGTDTQYF	TGTGCCAGCAGCTTAGTAGCGGGGGGCACAGATACGCAGTATTTT
NA	TRBJ1-5	TRBV30	CAWSVYLQNQPQHF	TGTGCCTGGAGTGTATACTTACAGAATCAGCCCCAGCATTTT
NA	TRBJ1-6	TRBV5-1	CASFTGYNSPLHF	TGCGCCAGCTTTACAGGGTACAATTCACCCCTCCACTTT
TRBD2	TRBJ2-1	TRBV6-1	CASERASGGEQFF	TGTGCCAGCGAACGGGCTAGCGGGGGTGAGCAGTTCTTC
NA	TRBJ1-1	TRBV6-5	CASPTHLEAFF	TGTGCCAGCCCGACACACCTTGAAGCTTTCTTT
TRBD1	TRBJ2-5	TRBV7-9	CASSAVGQGTETQYF	TGTGCCAGCAGCGCAGTAGGACAGGGGACGGAGACCCAGTACTTC
NA	TRBJ2-7	TRBV6-1	CASSLQGWSLGEQYF	TGTGCCAGCAGTCTACAGGGATGGAGCCTGGGCGAGCAGTACTTC
NA	TRBJ2-7	TRBV5-4	CASSSWDIPYEQYF	TGTGCCAGCAGCTCGTGGGACATACCCTACGAGCAGTACTTC
TRBD1	TRBJ2-7	TRBV11-1	CASSVGQGYEQYF	TGTGCCAGCAGCGTAGGACAGGGCTACGAGCAGTACTTC
TRBD2	TRBJ2-5	TRBV11-2	CASSLEAGGPGETQYF	TGTGCCAGCAGCTTAGAGGCGGGGGGGCCGGGTGAGACCCAGTACTTC
NA	TRBJ2-7	TRBV4-1	CASSQEKDFREQYF	TGCGCCAGCAGCCAAGAGAAGGACTTTCGCGAGCAGTACTTC
NA	TRBJ2-2	TRBV9	CASSGDPNTGELFF	TGTGCCAGCTCGGGGGACCCAAACACCGGGGAGCTGTTTTTT
NA	TRBJ1-1	TRBV6-4	CASRLTGRATEAFF	TGTGCCAGCCGCCTAACGGGCAGGGCCACTGAAGCTTTCTTT
TRBD1	TRBJ2-2	TRBV5-1	CASSQGQERTGELFF	TGCGCCAGCAGTCAGGGACAGGAGCGCACCGGGGAGCTGTTTTTT
TRBD1	TRBJ1-1	TRBV19	CATLDRGRRMNTEAFF	TGTGCCACCTTAGACAGGGGGCGCAGGATGAACACTGAAGCTTTCTTT
TRBD1	TRBJ2-1	TRBV14	CASSQDPARGKGNEQFF	TGTGCCAGCAGCCAAGATCCCGCCAGGGGGAAAGGCAATGAGCAGTTCTTC